This is a list of T cell receptor beta chains from one sample in a study of OX40 agonist ivuxolimab in advanced cancers. Profiled with immunoSEQ multiplex PCR; TCRdb holds only in-frame clones, not every one. This table has 90,000 to 120,000 clones, around 93% appearing once. The sample here was CD4+ or CD8+ T cells sorted from blood, taken in a trial of the OX40 agonist ivuxolimab. The receptors here all came from an adult with an advanced solid tumor such as melanoma, head and neck, liver or kidney cancer. The CDR3 runs from the conserved cysteine through the conserved F or W. Fields, in order: CDR3 protein, CDR3 DNA, clone size, V gene, D gene, J gene. D genes are given only for firm matches. Where a row states a size, it is once, few, many or the class of an expanded clone; other rows omit it.

CDR3aa: CASSPTGTEETQYF; CDR3nt: TGTGCCAGCTCACCAACCGGGACAGAAGAGACCCAGTACTTC; abundance: -; v_gene: TRBV18; d_gene: TRBD1; j_gene: TRBJ2-5
CDR3aa: CARSWTSGSGTDTQYF; CDR3nt: TGTGCCAGAAGCTGGACTAGCGGGAGTGGCACAGATACGCAGTATTTT; abundance: -; v_gene: TRBV5-3; d_gene: TRBD2; j_gene: TRBJ2-3
CDR3aa: CASSLGAGGHKETQYF; CDR3nt: TGTGCCAGCAGCTTGGGGGCAGGGGGACACAAAGAGACCCAGTACTTC; abundance: -; v_gene: TRBV5-8; d_gene: TRBD1; j_gene: TRBJ2-5
CDR3aa: CASSYRDRRNYGYTF; CDR3nt: TGTGCCAGCAGTTATAGGGACAGGCGAAACTATGGCTACACCTTC; abundance: -; v_gene: TRBV6-6; d_gene: TRBD1; j_gene: TRBJ1-2
CDR3aa: CASSNRENTEAFF; CDR3nt: TGTGCCAGCAGTAACCGCGAAAACACTGAAGCTTTCTTT; abundance: -; v_gene: TRBV2; d_gene: -; j_gene: TRBJ1-1
CDR3aa: CASSLAGTEQYEQYF; CDR3nt: TGTGCCAGCAGCTTGGCCGGGACAGAGCAATACGAGCAGTACTTC; abundance: -; v_gene: TRBV7-2; d_gene: TRBD1; j_gene: TRBJ2-7
CDR3aa: CASSLTPSGYEQYF; CDR3nt: TGTGCCAGCAGCTTAACTCCTAGCGGGTACGAGCAGTACTTC; abundance: -; v_gene: TRBV11-2; d_gene: TRBD2; j_gene: TRBJ2-7
CDR3aa: CASSIRWELTDTQYF; CDR3nt: TGTGCCAGTAGTATCAGGTGGGAGCTCACAGATACGCAGTATTTT; abundance: -; v_gene: TRBV19; d_gene: -; j_gene: TRBJ2-3
CDR3aa: CASSLRLAGGRDEQYF; CDR3nt: TGTGCCAGCAGCCTCCGACTAGCGGGAGGGAGGGACGAGCAGTACTTC; abundance: -; v_gene: TRBV5-4; d_gene: TRBD2; j_gene: TRBJ2-7
CDR3aa: CASSGSGGRISPGELFF; CDR3nt: TGTGCCAGCTCGGGGTCAGGGGGTAGAATATCGCCCGGGGAGCTGTTTTTT; abundance: -; v_gene: TRBV19; d_gene: TRBD1; j_gene: TRBJ2-2
CDR3aa: CASRFSGSGNTIYF; CDR3nt: TGTGCCAGCAGATTCTCAGGGTCTGGAAACACCATATATTTT; abundance: -; v_gene: TRBV28; d_gene: -; j_gene: TRBJ1-3
CDR3aa: CASSPPNRDTEAFF; CDR3nt: TGTGCCAGCTCACCACCGAATAGGGACACTGAAGCTTTCTTT; abundance: -; v_gene: TRBV18; d_gene: -; j_gene: TRBJ1-1
CDR3aa: CASRRENQPQHF; CDR3nt: TGTGCCAGCAGGAGGGAGAACCAGCCCCAGCATTTT; abundance: few; v_gene: TRBV7-9; d_gene: -; j_gene: TRBJ1-5
CDR3aa: CASSPGQGPRRELFF; CDR3nt: TGCGCCAGCAGCCCGGGACAGGGACCCCGCAGGGAGCTGTTTTTT; abundance: -; v_gene: TRBV5-1; d_gene: TRBD1; j_gene: TRBJ2-2
CDR3aa: CASSLVGAGHTGELFF; CDR3nt: TGCGCCAGCAGCTTGGTAGGGGCAGGACACACCGGGGAGCTGTTTTTT; abundance: -; v_gene: TRBV5-1; d_gene: -; j_gene: TRBJ2-2
CDR3aa: CASSLFPDTQYF; CDR3nt: TGTGCCAGCAGCTTATTTCCTGATACGCAGTATTTT; abundance: -; v_gene: TRBV7-3; d_gene: -; j_gene: TRBJ2-3
CDR3aa: CASSEMGPWGEQFF; CDR3nt: TGTGCCAGCAGTGAAATGGGACCGTGGGGTGAGCAGTTCTTC; abundance: -; v_gene: TRBV6-1; d_gene: -; j_gene: TRBJ2-1
CDR3aa: CASSLMIAGGAASNEQYF; CDR3nt: TGTGCCAGCAGCCTGATGATAGCGGGAGGCGCAGCGTCTAACGAGCAGTACTTC; abundance: -; v_gene: TRBV28; d_gene: TRBD2; j_gene: TRBJ2-7
CDR3aa: CASSVEPTRGRYEQYF; CDR3nt: TGTGCCAGCAGCGTAGAGCCGACCAGGGGACGCTACGAGCAGTACTTC; abundance: -; v_gene: TRBV9; d_gene: -; j_gene: TRBJ2-7
CDR3aa: CASSMGLVRTGELFF; CDR3nt: TGTGCCAGCAGCATGGGTCTAGTGAGGACCGGGGAGCTGTTTTTT; abundance: -; v_gene: TRBV7-3; d_gene: -; j_gene: TRBJ2-2
CDR3aa: CSVEMEGGWYEQFF; CDR3nt: TGCAGCGTTGAGATGGAGGGAGGTTGGTATGAGCAGTTCTTC; abundance: -; v_gene: TRBV29-1; d_gene: -; j_gene: TRBJ2-1
CDR3aa: CASSLAAAGARTGELFF; CDR3nt: TGCGCCAGCAGCTTGGCAGCAGCGGGAGCTAGAACCGGGGAGCTGTTTTTT; abundance: -; v_gene: TRBV5-1; d_gene: TRBD2; j_gene: TRBJ2-2
CDR3aa: CASSSTGQMNTEAFF; CDR3nt: TGTGCCAGCAGTTCGACCGGACAGATGAACACTGAAGCTTTCTTT; abundance: once; v_gene: TRBV28; d_gene: -; j_gene: TRBJ1-1
CDR3aa: CASSGGVAYEQYF; CDR3nt: TGTGCCAGCAGTGGAGGGGTCGCGTACGAGCAGTACTTC; abundance: -; v_gene: TRBV2; d_gene: -; j_gene: TRBJ2-7
CDR3aa: CASSLTGDQPQHF; CDR3nt: TGTGCCAGCTCACTGACAGGGGACCAGCCCCAGCATTTT; abundance: few; v_gene: TRBV18; d_gene: TRBD1; j_gene: TRBJ1-5